The T cell receptor (beta chain) under discussion was sequenced for a study of cytomegalovirus exposure and HLA in healthy donors. Study findings and constraints: In an earlier analysis, productive rearrangement rates for most beta V segments clustered near 87% or 30%. Later analysis suggested most CMV-associated TCR beta chains were HLA-restricted.

Note on this clone: The antigen remains unidentified.

The study ran its PCR with 60 Vbeta and 13 Jbeta primers. Measured with immunoSEQ multiplex PCR; TCRdb has only the in-frame clones, and not every one. The sample has under 250,000 clones, 85% seen once. CDR3 length: 15 residues. V lost 1 base, J lost 0 bases, and 10 bases lay in between. Germline V gene lookup returns CDR1 SGHRS and CDR2 YFSETQ. V and J are TRBV5-1 and TRBJ1-1, with a tentative D call TRBD1 (5 bases). The source material was PBMCs. The TCR originated in a girl aged 2 to 10 in good health and CMV-seronegative. The CDR3 region is CASSLREDMNTEAFF. CDR3 in DNA: TGCGCCAGCAGCTTGCGAGAGGACATGAACACTGAAGCTTTCTTT.